The 14 T cell receptor beta chains given below trace back to one sample, sequenced in a study of naive and memory T cell subsets. Both TRBC1 and TRBC2 were covered by a beta constant-region primer of two equimolar oligonucleotides. Ligated cDNA was amplified by four rounds of PCR with nested alpha and beta constant-region primers and SP2. Using its own MiXCR run on the UMI-ligation and nested PCR reads, TCRdb lists one record per CDR3 protein. The data show roughly 100,000 distinct CDR3 sequences, with roughly 14% seen just once and approximately 3% held by the top ten. Antigen specificity for these receptors is unknown. Overall study results and limits: Especially in CD8 cells, naive repertoires contained a few larger clonotypes, possibly CD45RA-re-expressing memory cells.

Sequencing was performed on naive CD8+ T cells from blood. These receptors all come from a human donor in good health.

The CDR3 sequence: CASSSVGRKTYGYTF. In DNA form, the CDR3 reads TGTGCCAGCAGCTCCGTGGGACGGAAGACCTATGGCTACACCTTC. The chain recombines TRBV7-9 with TRBJ1-2; a weak D match, TRBD1 (5 bases). Germline CDR1 reads SEHNR; CDR2 reads FQNEAQ (reference sequence). V lost 4 bases, J lost 4 bases, and 16 bases lay in between. The CDR3 consists of 15 residues.

This clonotype was recorded a few times. V gene TRBV9 combines with J gene TRBJ2-7; D is possibly TRBD1 or TRBD2 (5 bases each). Per germline, CDR1 SGDLS and CDR2 YYNGEE. This CDR3 contains 14 residues. V was shortened by 4 bases and J by 3 bases, with 14 bases between the two germline ends. CDR3 DNA: TGTGCCAGCAGCCCAGAATATGGGGGCTACGAGCAGTACTTC. This gives the protein CASSPEYGGYEQYF.

The rearrangement uses TRBV5-6 and TRBJ2-7; no reliable D call. CDR1 is SGHDT, CDR2 YYEEEE, per germline. CDR3 length: 16 residues. Trimming pared 0 bases from V and 2 bases from J, leaving 15 bases between. The CDR3, as DNA: TGTGCCAGCAGCTTGGGTGGTCTTCTCCTTACCTACGAGCAGTACTTC. This translates into CASSLGGLLLTYEQYF.

This clonotype was seen a handful of times. The CDR3 DNA reads TGTGCCTGGACTGGGACAGCCGACAATGAGCAGTTCTTC. It yields the protein CAWTGTADNEQFF. The rearrangement links TRBV30 to TRBJ2-1, with 7 bases fitting TRBD1. This CDR3 contains 13 residues. Germline V gene data show CDR1 as GTSNPN and CDR2 as SVGIG (reference sequence). J lost 5 bases, V lost 4 bases, and 5 bases had no gene match.

This clonotype has just a few counts. This sequence joins TRBV12-3 or TRBV12-4 and TRBJ1-2; no clear D. V lost 3 bases, J lost 4 bases, and 9 bases lay in between. The CDR3 runs to 13 residues. The CDR3: CASSFKGGYGYTF. As DNA, the CDR3 is TGTGCCAGCAGTTTTAAGGGTGGCTATGGCTACACCTTC.

This rearrangement joins TRBV20-1 to TRBJ2-1; no definite D call. With 0 bases removed from V and 5 bases from J, the gap between germline ends came to 11 bases. There are 14 residues in the CDR3. Germline CDR1 DFQATT, CDR2 SNEGSKA (reference sequence). CDR3 amino acids: CSARDRRVNNEQFF. CDR3 coding DNA: TGCAGTGCTAGAGATCGAAGGGTAAACAATGAGCAGTTCTTC.

This clonotype was detected ten times or more. This chain joins TRBV20-1 and TRBJ1-1; no reliable D call. CDR1 and CDR2 (germline): DFQATT, SNEGSKA (reference sequence). V dropped 0 bases and J dropped 1 base, with 21 bases sitting between them. This CDR3 region has 18 residues. As DNA, the CDR3 is TGCAGTGCTAGAGATCCCTCGCCCAGTACAAAGACGAACACTGAAGCTTTCTTT. This translates into CSARDPSPSTKTNTEAFF.

V and J are TRBV27 and TRBJ2-1; D not certain. The germline CDR1 and CDR2 sequences are MNHEY and SMNVEV (reference sequence). Trimming left V 6 bases short and J 0 bases short, with 12 bases between. The CDR3 covers 15 residues. This CDR3 is CASSSLLSSYNEQFF. The CDR3 region has the DNA TGTGCCAGCAGCTCACTGCTTAGCTCCTACAATGAGCAGTTCTTC.

Sample share makes this clonotype medium-sized. The CDR3 nucleotides are TGTGCCAGCAGCCTAGGGGGCACAGATACGCAGTATTTT. Its translation is CASSLGGTDTQYF. The chain couples TRBV7-2 to TRBJ2-3; D possibly corresponds to TRBD1 (5 bases). V lost 5 bases and J lost 1, with 7 bases in between. This CDR3 contains 13 residues. From germline, CDR1 is SGHTA and CDR2 FQGNSA.

As for this clonotype: Without the conserved terminal phenylalanine or tryptophan, this CDR3 likely stems from a read error. The chain joins TRBV12-3 or TRBV12-4 to TRBJ1-4; a possible D gene is TRBD1 (5 bases). The ends were cut back, 6 bases at V and 0 bases at J, with 5 bases in the middle. CDR3 length: 13 amino acids. The CDR3 loop reads CASRQATNEKLFL. The CDR3 DNA sequence: TGTGCCAGCAGACAGGCAACTAATGAAAAACTGTTTCTT.

This clonotype was detected ten times or more. The rearrangement uses TRBV19 and TRBJ1-1; TRBD1 is a possible D gene (5 bases). Per the germline V gene, CDR1 is LNHDA and CDR2 is SQIVND (reference sequence). Trimming removed 5 bases at V and 3 bases at J, with 13 bases between. The CDR3 sequence is 14 residues long. CDR3 DNA sequence: TGTGCCAGTAGTTTCTCGGGGGGGGACACTGAAGCTTTCTTT. Translated, it gives CASSFSGGDTEAFF.

The chain couples TRBV7-9 to TRBJ1-1; D perhaps matches TRBD1 (5 bases). This CDR3 contains 14 residues. The V and J ends lost 5 bases and 0 bases respectively, with 10 bases between them. CDR1 is SEHNR and CDR2 is FQNEAQ in the germline V gene (reference sequence). The CDR3 bases are TGTGCCAGCAGCGCCGACAGCATGAACACTGAAGCTTTCTTT. This encodes CASSADSMNTEAFF.

Only a few counts were recorded for this clonotype. This chain uses TRBV13 with TRBJ2-3; no definite D call. V lost 3 bases, J lost 5 bases, and 9 bases lay in between. The CDR3 has 13 residues. Germline V gene data show CDR1 as PRHDT and CDR2 as FYEKMQ (reference sequence). As DNA, the CDR3 is TGTGCCAGCAGCTTGCCCTTGGAAGATACGCAGTATTTT. This sequence encodes CASSLPLEDTQYF.

Ten or more counts support this clonotype. V is TRBV24-1 and J is TRBJ2-3; 10 bases line up with TRBD1. Losses at the gene ends were 5 bases for V and 5 bases for J; bases not matched to a gene: 9. CDR1 and CDR2 (germline): KGHDR, SFDVKD. This CDR3 contains 16 residues. Written as DNA, the CDR3 is TGTGCCACCAGTGGGGGCGACAGGGGGCTCGAAGATACGCAGTATTTT. This encodes CATSGGDRGLEDTQYF.